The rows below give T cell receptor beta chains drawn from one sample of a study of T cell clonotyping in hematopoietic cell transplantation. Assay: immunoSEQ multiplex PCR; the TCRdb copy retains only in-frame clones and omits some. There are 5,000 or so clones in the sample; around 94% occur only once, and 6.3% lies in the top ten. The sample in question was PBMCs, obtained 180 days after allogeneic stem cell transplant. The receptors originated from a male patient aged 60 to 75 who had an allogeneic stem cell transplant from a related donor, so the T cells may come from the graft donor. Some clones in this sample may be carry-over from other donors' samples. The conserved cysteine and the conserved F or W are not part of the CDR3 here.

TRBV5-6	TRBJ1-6	ASSFGTGDSPLH
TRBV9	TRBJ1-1	ASSVGQGEAF
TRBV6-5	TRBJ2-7	ASSYTDPGTSYEQY
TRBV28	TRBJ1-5	ASSLSSQPQH
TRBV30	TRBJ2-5	AWSVRRYQETQY
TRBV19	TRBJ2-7	ASSIGSPLRSEQY
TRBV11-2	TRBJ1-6	ASSLINDGSPLH
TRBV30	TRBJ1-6	AWSPGQGGSPLH
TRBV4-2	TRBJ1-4	ASSQERTGNEKLF
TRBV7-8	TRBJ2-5	ASSFQPGGKETQY
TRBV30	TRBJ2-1	AWSVMGLGVRDEQF
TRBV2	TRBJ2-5	ASSEFGQGETQY
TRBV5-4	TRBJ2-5	ASSLPGTGVGETQY
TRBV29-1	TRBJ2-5	SGLRGQETQY
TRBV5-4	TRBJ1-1	ASSPSVTGVTEAF
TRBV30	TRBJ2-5	AWSSGGTGETQY
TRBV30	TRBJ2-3	AWSLAGGPDTQY
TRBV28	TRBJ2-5	VSGHQETQY
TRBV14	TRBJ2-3	ASSQEMTGVTDTQY
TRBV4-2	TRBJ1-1	ASSQRGGNTEAF
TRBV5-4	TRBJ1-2	ASSPSRGNYGYT
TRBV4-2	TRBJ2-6	ASSQDTSSGANVLT
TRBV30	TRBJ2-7	AWSVTGDEQY
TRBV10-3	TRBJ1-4	AISSIGGQGYEKLF
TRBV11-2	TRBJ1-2	ASSEGGPGQS
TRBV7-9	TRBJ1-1	ASSFQGIGNTEAF
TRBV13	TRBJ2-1	ASSPGTYNEQF
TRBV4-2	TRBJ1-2	ASSQDDRVANYGYT
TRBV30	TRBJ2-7	AWSSGTGPYEQY
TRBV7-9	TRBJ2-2	ASSLSGSGELF
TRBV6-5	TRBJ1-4	ASSYSPDRVEEKLF
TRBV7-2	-	ASSYRGGQSNEQF
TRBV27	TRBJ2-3	ASSLAEGDTQY
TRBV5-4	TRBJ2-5	ASTSGGTWKTQY
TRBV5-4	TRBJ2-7	ASSRGHISYEQY
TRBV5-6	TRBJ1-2	ASSFQGSYGYT
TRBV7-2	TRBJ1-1	ASSRRWQNTEAF
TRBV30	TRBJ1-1	ACQLSGDTEAF
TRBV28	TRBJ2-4	ASSLQGWRNIQY
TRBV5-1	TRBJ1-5	ASSWEGDQPQH
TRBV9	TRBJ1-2	ASSSLVGGVEGYT
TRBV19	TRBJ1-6	ASSIFDREGSPLH